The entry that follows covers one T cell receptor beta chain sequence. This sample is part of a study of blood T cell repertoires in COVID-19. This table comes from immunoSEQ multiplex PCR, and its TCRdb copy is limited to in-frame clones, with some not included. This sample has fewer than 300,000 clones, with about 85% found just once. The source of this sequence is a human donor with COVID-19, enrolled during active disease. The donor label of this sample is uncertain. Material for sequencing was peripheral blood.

In nucleotides, the CDR3 is TGTGCCAGCAGCCAATATAGCGGGGACGACAATGAGCAGTTCTTC. The encoded protein is CASSQYSGDDNEQFF. The chain joins TRBV7-3 to TRBJ2-1; TRBD2 matches 8 bases. Germline V gives CDR1 SGHTA, CDR2 FQGTGA. V shed 5 bases, J shed 5 bases, and the junction held 8 bases outside the gene matches. The CDR3 covers 15 residues.